Listed here are 32 T cell receptor beta chains from one sample, sequenced in a study of blood T cell repertoires in COVID-19. Clones were read by immunoSEQ multiplex PCR, and TCRdb kept only the in-frame ones, dropping some. The sample has about 150,000 clones, approximately 78% seen once. The specimen was peripheral blood. The receptors stem from a human donor with acute or convalescent COVID-19. The donor label of this sample is uncertain.

This chain uses TRBV5-1 with TRBJ1-6; D is perhaps TRBD1 (5 bases). V was clipped by 4 bases and J by 7 bases, with 15 bases between them. The germline V gene encodes CDR1 SGHRS and CDR2 YFSETQ. CDR3 length: 15 amino acids. CDR3 nucleotides: TGCGCCAGCAGCCCTTCAGGGACTCGAAATTCACCCCTCCACTTT. It encodes CASSPSGTRNSPLHF.

The rearrangement joins TRBV19 to TRBJ2-5, with 8 bases identical to TRBD1. The germline V gene encodes CDR1 LNHDA and CDR2 SQIVND (reference sequence). The CDR3 extends over 13 amino acids. Trimming cost V 4 bases and J 4 bases; bases outside gene matches: 2. The CDR3 sequence is CASSTTGVETQYF. The CDR3 region has the DNA TGTGCCAGTAGTACGACAGGGGTAGAGACCCAGTACTTC.

The chain combines TRBV30 with TRBJ2-5, with D perhaps TRBD1 (5 bases). Per germline, CDR1 GTSNPN and CDR2 SVGIG (reference sequence). V lost 4 bases and J 4 bases, leaving 13 bases between the germline ends. There are 13 residues in the CDR3. The CDR3 nucleotides read TGTGCCTGGAATCCTCTGGGGCGAGAGACCCAGTACTTC. This sequence encodes CAWNPLGRETQYF.

The table lists this clone with a few counts. V and J are TRBV30 and TRBJ1-4; no clear D. The CDR3 sequence is 13 residues long. Germline V lookup: CDR1 GTSNPN, CDR2 SVGIG (reference sequence). V was clipped by 3 bases and J by 5 bases, with 10 bases between them. The CDR3 coding sequence is TGTGCCTGGAGCTTTGAACAGAATGAAAAACTGTTTTTT. It codes for CAWSFEQNEKLFF.

J is TRBJ1-1 and V is TRBV7-9, with TRBD1 matching 7 bases. Germline V gene sequence: CDR1 SEHNR, CDR2 FQNEAQ (reference sequence). V lost 1 base to trimming and J lost 6 bases; unmatched junction nucleotides: 2. The CDR3 is 13 residues long. The chain's CDR3 is CASSLVTGPEAFF. CDR3 bases: TGTGCCAGCAGCTTAGTGACAGGGCCTGAAGCTTTCTTT.

The CDR3, as DNA: TGTGCCAGCAGAAAGACTAGCGGCACAGATACGCAGTATTTT. It codes for CASRKTSGTDTQYF. J is TRBJ2-3 and V is TRBV2, with 8 bases matching TRBD2. The length of the CDR3 is 14 residues. Germline V gene lookup returns CDR1 SNHLY and CDR2 FYNNEI. V trimming: 6 bases; J trimming: 1 base; junction bases outside the gene matches: 3.

V and J are TRBV5-1 and TRBJ2-3, with D possibly matching TRBD1 (5 bases). V was shortened by 0 bases and J by 2 bases, with 10 bases between the two germline ends. This CDR3 contains 15 residues. Germline assignment: CDR1 SGHRS and CDR2 YFSETQ. The CDR3 coding sequence is TGCGCCAGCAGCTTGGGGTCGGACAACACAGATACGCAGTATTTT. Protein: CASSLGSDNTDTQYF.

The chain recombines TRBV7-9 with TRBJ1-6, with D hard to call. V dropped 5 bases and J dropped 6 bases, with 14 bases sitting between them. In germline, CDR1 is SEHNR, CDR2 FQNEAQ (reference sequence). The CDR3 extends over 15 amino acids. CDR3: CASSPGGVPNSPLHF. In DNA form, the CDR3 reads TGTGCCAGCAGCCCCGGCGGGGTTCCTAATTCACCCCTCCACTTT. The whole variable domain, filled in from reference TRBV7-9 and TRBJ1-6, reads DTGVSQNPRHKITKRGQNVTFRCDPISEHNRLYWYRQTLGQGPEFLTYFQNEAQLEKSRLLSDRFSAERPKGSFSTLEIQRTEQGDSAMYLCASSPGGVPNSPLHFGNGTRLTVT.

The chain links TRBV30 to TRBJ1-4; 10 nucleotides match TRBD1. The ends lost 6 bases at V and 4 bases at J; junction bases unmatched: 5. The CDR3 consists of 14 residues. Germline V gene data show CDR1 as GTSNPN and CDR2 as SVGIG (reference sequence). For the CDR3, the DNA is TGTGCCTGCCCGGGACAGGGGATTAATGAAAAACTGTTTTTT. It is translated as CACPGQGINEKLFF.

V gene TRBV7-2 combines with J gene TRBJ1-2; TRBD1 aligns across 9 bases. The CDR3 extends over 14 amino acids. Trimming cost V 1 base and J 6 bases; bases outside gene matches: 3. Germline CDR1 SGHTA, CDR2 FQGNSA. CDR3 sequence reads: CASSLGQGVHGYTF. In DNA form, the CDR3 reads TGTGCCAGCAGCTTAGGACAGGGGGTCCATGGCTACACCTTC.

V is TRBV27 and J is TRBJ2-3, with 10 nucleotides matching TRBD2. From germline, CDR1 is MNHEY and CDR2 SMNVEV (reference sequence). This CDR3 comprises 16 residues. V shed 2 bases and J 1 base; nucleotides not matched to a gene: 3. CDR3 protein: CASSLIGTSGTDTQYF. CDR3 DNA sequence: TGTGCCAGCAGTTTAATAGGGACTAGCGGCACAGATACGCAGTATTTT.

This chain connects TRBV7-2 to TRBJ1-1; possible D gene TRBD1, 6 bases. The CDR3 spans 15 residues. Trimming shortened V by 1 base and J by 5 bases, and 14 bases separated the two germline ends. Germline V gene data show CDR1 as SGHTA and CDR2 as FQGNSA. The CDR3 reads CASSLEPRGGTEAFF. CDR3 coding DNA: TGTGCCAGCAGCTTAGAACCCAGGGGTGGAACTGAAGCTTTCTTT.

The V and J genes are TRBV27 and TRBJ1-3, with D possibly being TRBD1 (5 bases). The CDR3 is 14 amino acids. V was clipped by 9 bases and J by 0 bases, with 12 bases between them. Germline V gives CDR1 MNHEY, CDR2 SMNVEV (reference sequence). CDR3 bases: TGTGCCAGAGACGACAGCTACTCTGGAAACACCATATATTTT. Its protein product is CARDDSYSGNTIYF.

This clone appeared many times. The chain is built from TRBV18 and TRBJ1-5; D unresolved. This CDR3 is built from 15 residues. Trimming shortened V by 3 bases and J by 1 base, and 10 bases separated the two germline ends. Germline CDR1 reads KGHSH; CDR2 reads LQKENI. In DNA form, the CDR3 reads TGTGCCAGCTCACCCGTTTTAGTCAGCAATCAGCCCCAGCATTTT. Encoded protein: CASSPVLVSNQPQHF.

CDR3 sequence (DNA): TGTGCCAGCAGCGTCGCGGGGGTGTCCTACGAGCAGTACTTC. Its translation is CASSVAGVSYEQYF. The chain joins TRBV11-2 to TRBJ2-7; 7 nucleotides line up with TRBD2. Germline CDR1 SGHAT, CDR2 FQNNGV. After removal of 5 bases from V and 1 base from J, the junction contained 5 bases not matched to a gene. The CDR3 contains 14 residues.

In its sample, this clone was seen a few times. The gene calls are TRBV27 and TRBJ1-1; 7 nucleotides match TRBD1. Germline CDR1 is MNHEY and CDR2 is SMNVEV (reference sequence). The CDR3 runs to 14 residues. Trimming cost V 6 bases and J 3 bases; bases outside gene matches: 7. The CDR3 is CASRPTGKDTEAFF. In DNA form, the CDR3 reads TGTGCCAGCAGGCCGACAGGGAAGGACACTGAAGCTTTCTTT.

This rearrangement joins TRBV5-6 to TRBJ2-1; 9 bases map to TRBD1. This CDR3 region has 18 residues. V lost 4 bases and J lost 2; bases outside the gene matches: 13. Germline V CDR1 and CDR2: SGHDT, YYEEEE. For the CDR3, the DNA is TGTGCCAGCAGCCGTACAGGGGGCGAACTTAACACCTACAATGAGCAGTTCTTC. Translating it yields CASSRTGGELNTYNEQFF.

There are a few counts of this clone. This chain joins TRBV18 and TRBJ1-1; 7 bases are a match to TRBD1. Germline V CDR1 and CDR2: KGHSH, LQKENI. The CDR3 is 15 residues long. V shed 2 bases, J shed 1 base, and the junction held 4 bases outside the gene matches. The CDR3 nucleotides are TGTGCCAGCTCACCAACCAGGACAGGGAACACTGAAGCTTTCTTT. Protein: CASSPTRTGNTEAFF.

The DNA of the CDR3 is TGTGCCAGCAGCTCCGGCGGCAGGGGTGTGTGGGAGCAGTACTTC. It yields the protein CASSSGGRGVWEQYF. J is TRBJ2-7 and V is TRBV7-2, with D perhaps TRBD1 (6 bases). CDR1 and CDR2 (germline): SGHTA, FQGNSA. V was pared by 4 bases and J by 7 bases, with 20 bases between. The CDR3 is 15 residues long.

The chain links TRBV5-1 to TRBJ2-3; perhaps TRBD1 as D (6 bases). V was trimmed by 0 bases and J by 5 bases, leaving 10 bases between them. CDR1 is SGHRS, CDR2 YFSETQ, per germline. The CDR3 is made up of 14 amino acids. CDR3 loop: CASSLGGGGDTQYF. In DNA form, the CDR3 reads TGCGCCAGCAGCTTGGGTGGGGGCGGAGATACGCAGTATTTT.

This sequence joins TRBV9 and TRBJ1-1; TRBD1 might be the D (6 bases). Trimming left V 4 bases short and J 11 bases short, with 21 bases between. The CDR3 has 14 residues. Germline lookup yields CDR1 SGDLS and CDR2 YYNGEE. CDR3 nucleotides: TGTGCCAGCAGCTCCACGGGGGCGGGGGCTTTGGCTTTCTTT. Protein product: CASSSTGAGALAFF.

A few counts support this clone. The rearrangement uses TRBV7-8 and TRBJ1-5; perhaps TRBD1 as D (5 bases). The ends were cut back, 2 bases at V and 3 bases at J, with 8 bases in the middle. The CDR3 is made up of 14 amino acids. Germline V gives CDR1 SGHVS, CDR2 FQNEAQ. CDR3 amino acids: CASSLRGVNQPQHF. In DNA form, the CDR3 reads TGTGCCAGCAGCTTACGGGGGGTCAATCAGCCCCAGCATTTT.

The chain combines TRBV5-5 with TRBJ1-4, with D tentatively TRBD1 (6 bases). Germline CDR1 SGHKS, CDR2 YYEKEE (reference sequence). V gave up 4 bases and J gave up 5 bases, with 15 bases separating them. CDR3 length: 15 residues. CDR3 residues: CASSLFTGNNEKLFF. For the CDR3, the DNA is TGTGCCAGCAGCCTTTTCACAGGGAACAATGAAAAACTGTTTTTT.

The V gene is TRBV4-2, the J gene TRBJ2-5; 10 bases are shared with TRBD1. The CDR3 contains 14 residues. With V trimmed by 5 bases and J by 5 bases, 5 bases remained unmatched. The germline CDR1 and CDR2 sequences are LGHNA and YNFKEQ. CDR3 in amino acids: CASSSRQGAETQYF. The CDR3 DNA reads as TGTGCCAGCAGCTCCCGACAGGGGGCGGAGACCCAGTACTTC.

The chain recombines TRBV19 with TRBJ2-7; 7 positions match TRBD2. Germline V gives CDR1 LNHDA, CDR2 SQIVND (reference sequence). CDR3 size: 13 residues. Trimming cost V 5 bases and J 3 bases; bases outside gene matches: 4. CDR3 sequence (DNA): TGTGCCAGTAGTTGGGGAGGGTACTACGAGCAGTACTTC. Protein sequence: CASSWGGYYEQYF.

This clone was detected only a few times. The CDR3 DNA follows: TGTGCCAGCAGGCAGGTGGTCGCCTCTGGAAACACCATATATTTT. Protein: CASRQVVASGNTIYF. The rearrangement joins TRBV6-5 to TRBJ1-3; no firm D call. Germline V gene sequence: CDR1 MNHEY, CDR2 SVGAGI. The CDR3 contains 15 residues. The ends were cut back, 6 bases at V and 0 bases at J, with 12 bases in the middle.

The genes are TRBV10-3 and TRBJ2-7; 8 bases map to TRBD1. Germline V gene data show CDR1 as ENHRY and CDR2 as SYGVKD. This CDR3 contains 15 residues. V lost 2 bases to trimming and J lost 4 bases; unmatched junction nucleotides: 7. The CDR3 protein is CAISERSGGEYEQYF. CDR3 sequence (DNA): TGTGCCATCAGTGAGAGGTCAGGGGGCGAATACGAGCAGTACTTC.

The chain uses TRBV10-3 and TRBJ2-5; TRBD2 matches at 7 bases. This CDR3 region has 17 residues. From germline, CDR1 is ENHRY and CDR2 SYGVKD. J gave up 3 bases and V 2 bases, and 12 bases lay outside the gene matches. CDR3 nucleotides: TGTGCCATCAGTGAGCCCCTCGGGCTAGCGGAGAAAGAGACCCAGTACTTC. Protein product: CAISEPLGLAEKETQYF.

This rearrangement joins TRBV5-8 to TRBJ2-5, with 14 bases that match TRBD2. V shed 7 bases, J shed 10 bases, and the junction held 18 bases outside the gene matches. This CDR3 has 17 residues. CDR1 SGHTS and CDR2 YDEGEE come from the germline V gene. CDR3 loop: CASGLAGGRGGVGNQYF. The CDR3 nucleotides are TGTGCCAGCGGACTAGCGGGGGGAAGGGGCGGAGTTGGTAACCAGTACTTC. The complete variable domain, with remaining parts taken from reference TRBV5-8 and TRBJ2-5, reads EAGVTQSPTHLIKTRGQQATLRCSPISGHTSVYWYQQALGLGLQFLLWYDEGEERNRGNFPPRFSGRQFPNYSSELNVNALELEDSALYLCASGLAGGRGGVGNQYFGPGTRLLVL.

The V gene is TRBV18, the J gene TRBJ1-3; 7 bases agree with TRBD1. The V segment lost 8 bases and the J segment 0 bases; nucleotides outside the gene matches: 13. This CDR3 region has 17 residues. Germline CDR1 is KGHSH and CDR2 is LQKENI. The CDR3 bases are TGTGCCAGCCACAGGTTTTCGGGACAGACCTCTGGAAACACCATATATTTT. Its translation is CASHRFSGQTSGNTIYF.

This chain connects TRBV7-9 to TRBJ1-1; TRBD1 is a possible D gene (5 bases). Between the trimmed V and J ends, which lost 5 bases and 5 bases, there was a span of 15 bases. The CDR3 is made up of 14 amino acids. From germline, CDR1 is SEHNR and CDR2 FQNEAQ (reference sequence). The CDR3 is CASSQTGLRTEAFF. DNA for the CDR3: TGTGCCAGCAGCCAAACAGGTTTGCGAACTGAAGCTTTCTTT.

The chain combines TRBV3-1 (or the pseudogene TRBV3-2) with TRBJ2-7; D ambiguous. There are 15 residues in the CDR3. CDR1 and CDR2 (germline): LGHDT, YNNKEL (reference sequence). V was shortened by 4 bases and J by 3 bases, with 16 bases between the two germline ends. The CDR3 region is CASSPQRRKSYEQYF. The CDR3 bases are TGTGCCAGCAGCCCTCAGAGGCGCAAAAGCTACGAGCAGTACTTC.